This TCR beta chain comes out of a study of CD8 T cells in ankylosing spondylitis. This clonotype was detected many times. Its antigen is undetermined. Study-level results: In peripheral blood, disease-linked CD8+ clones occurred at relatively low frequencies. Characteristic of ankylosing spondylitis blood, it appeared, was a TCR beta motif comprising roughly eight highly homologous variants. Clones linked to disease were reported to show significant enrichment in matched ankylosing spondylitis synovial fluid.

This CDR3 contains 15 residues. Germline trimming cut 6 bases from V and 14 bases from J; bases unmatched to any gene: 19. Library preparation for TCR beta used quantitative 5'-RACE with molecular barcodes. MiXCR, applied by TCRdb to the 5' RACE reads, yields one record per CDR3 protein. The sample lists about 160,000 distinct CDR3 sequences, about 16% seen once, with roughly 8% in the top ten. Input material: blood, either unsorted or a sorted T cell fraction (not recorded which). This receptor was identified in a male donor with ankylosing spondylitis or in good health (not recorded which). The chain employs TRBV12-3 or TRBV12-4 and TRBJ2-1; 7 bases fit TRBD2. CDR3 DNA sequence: TGTGCCAGCAGCCTGGCCAGGTCTGGGCGGGAGTTGGAGTTCTTC. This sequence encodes CASSLARSGRELEFF.